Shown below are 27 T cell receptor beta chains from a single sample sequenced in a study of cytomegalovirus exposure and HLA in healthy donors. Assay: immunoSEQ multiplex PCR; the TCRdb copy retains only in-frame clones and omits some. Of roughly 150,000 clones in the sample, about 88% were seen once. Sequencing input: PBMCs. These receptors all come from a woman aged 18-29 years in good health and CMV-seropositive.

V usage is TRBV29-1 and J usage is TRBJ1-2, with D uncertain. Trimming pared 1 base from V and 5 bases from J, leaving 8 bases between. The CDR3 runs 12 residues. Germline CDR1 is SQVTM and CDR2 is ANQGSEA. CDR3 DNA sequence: TGCAGCGTTGAAGCGCCAGGATATGGCTACACCTTC. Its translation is CSVEAPGYGYTF.

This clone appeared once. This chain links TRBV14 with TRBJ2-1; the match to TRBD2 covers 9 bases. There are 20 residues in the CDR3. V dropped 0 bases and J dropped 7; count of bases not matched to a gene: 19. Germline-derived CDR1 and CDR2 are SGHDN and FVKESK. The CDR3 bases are TGTGCCAGCAGCCAAGATAGGTGGCTAGCGGGACGTTTGGGCAAGAATGAGCAGTTCTTC. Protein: CASSQDRWLAGRLGKNEQFF.

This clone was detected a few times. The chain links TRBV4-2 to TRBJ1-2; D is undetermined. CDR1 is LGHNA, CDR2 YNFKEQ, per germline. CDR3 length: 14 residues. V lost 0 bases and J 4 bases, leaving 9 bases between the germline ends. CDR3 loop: CASSQDTGTYGYTF. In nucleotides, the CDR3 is TGTGCCAGCAGCCAAGACACGGGAACCTATGGCTACACCTTC.

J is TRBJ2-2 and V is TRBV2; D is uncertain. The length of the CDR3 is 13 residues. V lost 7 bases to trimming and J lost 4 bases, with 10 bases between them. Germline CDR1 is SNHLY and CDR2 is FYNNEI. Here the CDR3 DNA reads TGTGCCAGCAATTTGGCAGTCACCGGGGAGCTGTTTTTT. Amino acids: CASNLAVTGELFF.

The CDR3 region is CSVKAGGTYEQYF. The CDR3 bases are TGCAGCGTGAAAGCGGGGGGTACCTACGAGCAGTACTTC. This chain links TRBV29-1 with TRBJ2-7; 9 bases line up with TRBD2. Germline values: CDR1 SQVTM, CDR2 ANQGSEA. The CDR3 extends over 13 amino acids. V lost 6 bases and J lost 2; bases outside the gene matches: 5.

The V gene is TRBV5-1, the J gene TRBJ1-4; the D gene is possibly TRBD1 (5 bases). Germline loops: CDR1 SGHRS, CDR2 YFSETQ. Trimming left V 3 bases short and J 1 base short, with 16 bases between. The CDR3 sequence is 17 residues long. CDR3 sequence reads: CASSSRSGGGTNEKLFF. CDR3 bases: TGCGCCAGCAGCTCCCGGAGCGGGGGAGGAACTAATGAAAAACTGTTTTTT.

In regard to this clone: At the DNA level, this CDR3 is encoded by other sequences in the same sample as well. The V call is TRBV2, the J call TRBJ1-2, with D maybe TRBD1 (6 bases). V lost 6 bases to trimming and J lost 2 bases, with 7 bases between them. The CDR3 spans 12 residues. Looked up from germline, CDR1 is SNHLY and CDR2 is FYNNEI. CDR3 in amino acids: CASSDRNYGYTF. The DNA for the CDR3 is TGTGCCAGCAGCGACAGGAACTATGGCTACACCTTC.

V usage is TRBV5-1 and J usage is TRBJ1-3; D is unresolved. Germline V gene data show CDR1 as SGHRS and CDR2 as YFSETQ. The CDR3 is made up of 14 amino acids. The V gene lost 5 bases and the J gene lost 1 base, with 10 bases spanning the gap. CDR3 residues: CASRTGASGNTIYF. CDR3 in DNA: TGCGCCAGCAGGACTGGAGCTTCTGGAAACACCATATATTTT.

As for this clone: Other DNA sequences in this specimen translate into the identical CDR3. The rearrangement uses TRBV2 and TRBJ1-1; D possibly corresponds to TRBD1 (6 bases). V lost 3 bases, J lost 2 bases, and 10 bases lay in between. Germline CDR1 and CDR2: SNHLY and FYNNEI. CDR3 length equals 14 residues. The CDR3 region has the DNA TGTGCCAGCAGTGATCGAGGGGGTAACACTGAAGCTTTCTTT. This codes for CASSDRGGNTEAFF. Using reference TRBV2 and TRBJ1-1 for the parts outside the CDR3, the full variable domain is EPEVTQTPSHQVTQMGQEVILRCVPISNHLYFYWYRQILGQKVEFLVSFYNNEISEKSEIFDDQFSVERPDGSNFTLKIRSTKLEDSAMYFCASSDRGGNTEAFFGQGTRLTVV.

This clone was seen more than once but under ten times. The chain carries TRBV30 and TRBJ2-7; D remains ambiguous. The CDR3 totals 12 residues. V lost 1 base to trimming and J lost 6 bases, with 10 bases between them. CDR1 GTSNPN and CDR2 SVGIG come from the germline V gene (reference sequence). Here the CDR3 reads CAWSGLGSEQYF. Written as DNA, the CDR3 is TGTGCCTGGAGTGGACTCGGAAGCGAGCAGTACTTC. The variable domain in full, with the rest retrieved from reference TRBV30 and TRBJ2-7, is SQTIHQWPATLVQPVGSPLSLECTVEGTSNPNLYWYRQAAGRGLQLLFYSVGIGQISSEVPQNLSASRPQDRQFILSSKKLLLSDSGFYLCAWSGLGSEQYFGPGTRLTVT.

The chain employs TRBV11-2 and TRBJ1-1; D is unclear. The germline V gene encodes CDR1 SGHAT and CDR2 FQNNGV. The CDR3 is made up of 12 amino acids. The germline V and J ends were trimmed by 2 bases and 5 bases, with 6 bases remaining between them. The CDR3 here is CASSLQFTEAFF. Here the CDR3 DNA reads TGTGCCAGCAGCTTACAATTTACTGAAGCTTTCTTT.

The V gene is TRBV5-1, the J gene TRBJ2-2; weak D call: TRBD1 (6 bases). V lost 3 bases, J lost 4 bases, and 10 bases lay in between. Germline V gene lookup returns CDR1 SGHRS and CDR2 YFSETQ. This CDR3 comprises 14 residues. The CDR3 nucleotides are TGCGCCAGCAGCTCCTTAGGGGGCACCGGGGAGCTGTTTTTT. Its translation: CASSSLGGTGELFF.

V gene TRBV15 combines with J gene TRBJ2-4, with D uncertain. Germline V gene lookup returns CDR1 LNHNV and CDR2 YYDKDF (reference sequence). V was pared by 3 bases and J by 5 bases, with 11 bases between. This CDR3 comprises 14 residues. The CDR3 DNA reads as TGTGCCACCAGCAGCTCGCTAGACCAAAACATTCAGTACTTC. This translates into CATSSSLDQNIQYF.

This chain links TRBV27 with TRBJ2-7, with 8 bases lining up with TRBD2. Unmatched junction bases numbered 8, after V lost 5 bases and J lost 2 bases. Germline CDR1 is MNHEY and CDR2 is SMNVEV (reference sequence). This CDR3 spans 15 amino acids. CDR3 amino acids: CASSLSGTTPYEQYF. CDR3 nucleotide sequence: TGTGCCAGCAGTCTTAGCGGGACAACTCCCTACGAGCAGTACTTC.

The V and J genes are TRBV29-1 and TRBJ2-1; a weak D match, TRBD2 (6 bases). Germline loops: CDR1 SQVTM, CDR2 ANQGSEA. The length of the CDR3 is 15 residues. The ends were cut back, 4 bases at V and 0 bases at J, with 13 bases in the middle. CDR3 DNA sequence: TGCAGCGTTGGGGGACTCCCGAGCTCCTACAATGAGCAGTTCTTC. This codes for CSVGGLPSSYNEQFF.

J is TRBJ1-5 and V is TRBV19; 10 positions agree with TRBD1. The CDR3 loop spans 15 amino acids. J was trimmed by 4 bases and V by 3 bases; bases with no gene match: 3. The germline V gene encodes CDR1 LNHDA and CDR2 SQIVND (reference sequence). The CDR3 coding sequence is TGTGCCAGTAGTATTATGGGACAGGGGAATCAGCCCCAGCATTTT. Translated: CASSIMGQGNQPQHF.

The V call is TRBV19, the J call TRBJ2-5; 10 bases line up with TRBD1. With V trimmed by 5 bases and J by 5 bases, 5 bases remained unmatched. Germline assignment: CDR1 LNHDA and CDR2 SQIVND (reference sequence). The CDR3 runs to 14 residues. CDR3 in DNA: TGTGCCAGTAGTCCGACAGGGGGCAGGGAGACCCAGTACTTC. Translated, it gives CASSPTGGRETQYF.

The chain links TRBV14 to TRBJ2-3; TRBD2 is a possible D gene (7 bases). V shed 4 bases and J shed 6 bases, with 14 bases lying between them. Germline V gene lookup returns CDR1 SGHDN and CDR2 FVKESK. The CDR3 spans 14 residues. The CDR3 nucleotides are TGTGCCAGCAGCCCGGGGGGCTCCGGGGATACGCAGTATTTT. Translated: CASSPGGSGDTQYF. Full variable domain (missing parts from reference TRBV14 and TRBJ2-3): EAGVTQFPSHSVIEKGQTVTLRCDPISGHDNLYWYRRVMGKEIKFLLHFVKESKQDESGMPNNRFLAERTGGTYSTLKVQPAELEDSGVYFCASSPGGSGDTQYFGPGTRLTVL.

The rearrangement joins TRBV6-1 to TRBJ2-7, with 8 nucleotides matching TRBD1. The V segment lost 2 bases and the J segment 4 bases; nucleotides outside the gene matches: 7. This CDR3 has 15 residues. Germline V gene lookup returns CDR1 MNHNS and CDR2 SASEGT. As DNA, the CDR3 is TGTGCCAGCAGTGAATGGGTAGGGACAGGTTACGAGCAGTACTTC. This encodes CASSEWVGTGYEQYF.

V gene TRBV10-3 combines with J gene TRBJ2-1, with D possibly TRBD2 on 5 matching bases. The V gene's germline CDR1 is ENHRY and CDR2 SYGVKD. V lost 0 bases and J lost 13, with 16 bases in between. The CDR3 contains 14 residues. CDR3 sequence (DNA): TGTGCCATCAGTGAGTCGACTCCTGGAGGCCCCCAGTTCTTC. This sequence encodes CAISESTPGGPQFF.

CDR3 sequence reads: CASSLTAFSGNTIYF. The CDR3 DNA is TGTGCCAGCAGCTTAACTGCTTTCTCTGGAAACACCATATATTTT. The chain combines TRBV13 with TRBJ1-3; D is uncertain. The CDR3 is 15 amino acids. Germline CDR1 reads PRHDT; CDR2 reads FYEKMQ (reference sequence). V lost 2 bases, J lost 0 bases, and 8 bases lay in between.

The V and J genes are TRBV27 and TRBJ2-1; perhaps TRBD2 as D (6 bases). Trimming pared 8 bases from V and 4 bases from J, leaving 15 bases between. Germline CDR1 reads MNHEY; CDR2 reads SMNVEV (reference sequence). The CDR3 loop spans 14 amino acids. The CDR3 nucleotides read TGTGCCAGCGGGGGGACGGGGGTATACAATGAGCAGTTCTTC. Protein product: CASGGTGVYNEQFF.

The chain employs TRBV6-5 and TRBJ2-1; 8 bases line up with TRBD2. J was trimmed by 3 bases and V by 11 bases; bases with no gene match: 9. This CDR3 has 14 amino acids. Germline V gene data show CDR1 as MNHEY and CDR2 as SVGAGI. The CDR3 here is CACKRTSYYNEQFF. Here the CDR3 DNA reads TGTGCCTGCAAAAGGACTAGCTACTACAATGAGCAGTTCTTC.

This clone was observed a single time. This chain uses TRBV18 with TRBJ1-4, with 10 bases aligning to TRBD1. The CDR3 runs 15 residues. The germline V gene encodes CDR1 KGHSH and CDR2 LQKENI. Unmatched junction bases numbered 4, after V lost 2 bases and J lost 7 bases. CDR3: CASSPVTGGTEKLFF. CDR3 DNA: TGTGCCAGCTCACCAGTGACAGGGGGCACTGAAAAACTGTTTTTT.

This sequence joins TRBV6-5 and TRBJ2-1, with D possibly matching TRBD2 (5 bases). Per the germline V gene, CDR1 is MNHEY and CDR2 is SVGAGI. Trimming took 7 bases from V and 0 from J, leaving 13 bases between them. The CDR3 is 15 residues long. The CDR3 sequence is CASKTGRFSYNEQFF. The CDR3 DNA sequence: TGTGCCAGCAAGACGGGAAGATTCTCCTACAATGAGCAGTTCTTC.

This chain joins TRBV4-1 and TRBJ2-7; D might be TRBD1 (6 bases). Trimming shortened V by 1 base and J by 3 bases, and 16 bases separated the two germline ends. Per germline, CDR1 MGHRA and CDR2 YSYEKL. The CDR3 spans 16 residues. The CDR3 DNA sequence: TGCGCCAGCAGCCAAGTATTTTCCAGGGGCCACTACGAGCAGTACTTC. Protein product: CASSQVFSRGHYEQYF.

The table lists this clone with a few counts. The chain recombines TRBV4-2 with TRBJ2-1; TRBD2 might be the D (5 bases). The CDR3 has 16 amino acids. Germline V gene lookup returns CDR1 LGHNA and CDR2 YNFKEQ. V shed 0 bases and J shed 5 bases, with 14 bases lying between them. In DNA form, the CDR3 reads TGTGCCAGCAGCCAAGATCAAAGCGGACCGGACAATGAGCAGTTCTTC. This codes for CASSQDQSGPDNEQFF.